This entry lists 27 T cell receptor beta chains sequenced from one sample in a study of blood T cell repertoires in COVID-19. Sequenced by immunoSEQ multiplex PCR; TCRdb stores in-frame clones only, minus some. The sample lists about 150,000 clones, approximately 85% occurring once. Material for sequencing was peripheral blood. The receptors were sampled from a man in his 60s with COVID-19, enrolled during active disease.

The V gene is TRBV3-1 (or the pseudogene TRBV3-2), the J gene TRBJ2-1, with TRBD1 matching over 8 bases. V trimming: 5 bases; J trimming: 6 bases; junction bases outside the gene matches: 12. Germline V gene lookup returns CDR1 LGHDT and CDR2 YNNKEL (reference sequence). The CDR3 has 16 amino acids. In nucleotides, the CDR3 is TGTGCCAGCAGCTACCTCAGGGCCACAGGGGGCAATGAGCAGTTCTTC. As protein: CASSYLRATGGNEQFF.

This clone is a singleton in its sample. The rearrangement joins TRBV5-1 to TRBJ2-1; 8 bases are a match to TRBD2. V was pared by 1 base and J by 6 bases, with 6 bases of the junction left unmatched. The length of the CDR3 is 15 residues. Germline CDR1 is SGHRS and CDR2 is YFSETQ. CDR3 in DNA: TGCGCCAGCAGCTTGAGCGGGAGCCGGGGCAATGAGCAGTTCTTC. Residues: CASSLSGSRGNEQFF.

On this clone itself: In the same sample, other DNA sequences code for this CDR3. The chain is built from TRBV5-4 and TRBJ2-2; D unresolved. CDR3 length equals 14 residues. V was shortened by 0 bases and J by 1 base, with 4 bases between the two germline ends. The germline gives CDR1 SGHNT, CDR2 YYREEE (reference sequence). CDR3 sequence: CASSLAGNTGELFF. DNA for the CDR3: TGTGCCAGCAGCTTGGCCGGGAACACCGGGGAGCTGTTTTTT.

This sequence joins TRBV30 and TRBJ1-3; D is unresolved. From germline, CDR1 is GTSNPN and CDR2 SVGIG (reference sequence). The germline V and J ends were trimmed by 2 bases and 0 bases, with 14 bases remaining between them. The CDR3 has 16 residues. The CDR3 loop reads CAWSITRKSSGNTIYF. The CDR3 nucleotides read TGTGCCTGGAGTATAACTAGGAAGAGCTCTGGAAACACCATATATTTT. The whole variable domain, remainder taken from reference TRBV30 and TRBJ1-3, is SQTIHQWPATLVQPVGSPLSLECTVEGTSNPNLYWYRQAAGRGLQLLFYSVGIGQISSEVPQNLSASRPQDRQFILSSKKLLLSDSGFYLCAWSITRKSSGNTIYFGEGSWLTVV.

The genes are TRBV9 and TRBJ2-2, with 7 bases aligning to TRBD1. Germline CDR1 and CDR2: SGDLS and YYNGEE. The length of the CDR3 is 15 residues. V gave up 0 bases and J gave up 6 bases; unmatched junction bases: 5. In DNA form, the CDR3 reads TGTGCCAGCAGCGTAGTTCTGACAGGGTCCGGGGAGCTGTTTTTT. Translated, it gives CASSVVLTGSGELFF.

There are a few counts of this clone. Its ends do not fully match the called genes, so a read error is possible. The rearrangement uses TRBV11-2 and TRBJ1-2; the D gene is possibly TRBD1 (5 bases). The CDR3 consists of 16 residues. The germline CDR1 and CDR2 sequences are SGHAT and FQNNGV. CDR3 nucleotides: TGTGCCAGCGGCTTCCAGGGACGCGGGGGAATGGGTGGCTACACCTTC. Its protein is CASGFQGRGGMGGYTF.

A single count supports this clone. The chain has TRBV25-1 and TRBJ2-7; D is perhaps TRBD1 (6 bases). Germline loops: CDR1 MGHDK, CDR2 SYGVNS. The CDR3 contains 15 residues. V lost 4 bases, J lost 7 bases, and 20 bases lay in between. The CDR3 DNA follows: TGTGCCAGCAGTGGAACCGGGACAAGTTTGAGAGAGCAGTACTTC. It yields the protein CASSGTGTSLREQYF.

The V and J genes are TRBV20-1 and TRBJ2-5; 9 positions agree with TRBD2. The length of the CDR3 is 14 residues. Germline V gene sequence: CDR1 DFQATT, CDR2 SNEGSKA (reference sequence). V dropped 3 bases and J dropped 7; count of bases not matched to a gene: 9. The chain's CDR3 is CSASQGSGGLTQYF. The DNA of the CDR3 is TGCAGTGCTAGTCAAGGTAGCGGGGGATTGACCCAGTACTTC.

This chain joins TRBV18 and TRBJ1-1, with no clear D. The CDR3 spans 16 residues. The V and J ends lost 4 bases and 2 bases respectively, with 17 bases between them. The germline V gene encodes CDR1 KGHSH and CDR2 LQKENI. The CDR3 loop is CASSLGNPAANTEAFF. CDR3 bases: TGTGCCAGCTCACTCGGCAACCCCGCGGCTAACACTGAAGCTTTCTTT.

The chain employs TRBV6-1 and TRBJ1-6; 7 nucleotides match TRBD1. V was clipped by 2 bases and J by 3 bases; unmatched bases: 7. Germline V lookup: CDR1 MNHNS, CDR2 SASEGT. There are 17 residues in the CDR3. CDR3 loop: CASSETRGDSYNSPLHF. CDR3 sequence (DNA): TGTGCCAGCAGTGAAACTCGTGGGGACAGCTATAATTCACCCCTCCACTTT.

The V gene is TRBV27, the J gene TRBJ2-5, with a possible D match to TRBD1 (6 bases). The CDR3 runs 12 residues. Germline-derived CDR1 and CDR2 are MNHEY and SMNVEV (reference sequence). Trimming removed 3 bases from V and 10 bases from J, with 12 bases in between. The CDR3 bases are TGTGCCAGCAGTTTCCACGGACAGAGCCAGTACTTC. Translated: CASSFHGQSQYF.

V and J are TRBV24-1 and TRBJ1-6, with D unclear. This CDR3 is 14 amino acids long. Germline CDR1 KGHDR, CDR2 SFDVKD. Trimming took off 3 bases at V and 3 bases at J, with 5 bases between the two ends. DNA of the CDR3: TGTGCCACCAGTGATGAGGGCTATAATTCACCCCTCCACTTT. Residues: CATSDEGYNSPLHF.

The chain carries TRBV6-5 and TRBJ2-7; D not resolved. Trimming left V 2 bases short and J 6 bases short, with 14 bases between. Germline assignment: CDR1 MNHEY and CDR2 SVGAGI. The CDR3 is made up of 14 amino acids. For the CDR3, the DNA is TGTGCCAGCAGTTACCTGTCACTCTGGTCCGAGCAGTACTTC. Residues: CASSYLSLWSEQYF.

This chain joins TRBV6-5 and TRBJ2-5, with no clear D. Germline V gives CDR1 MNHEY, CDR2 SVGAGI. V was pared by 6 bases and J by 3 bases, with 8 bases between. The CDR3 contains 12 residues. This CDR3 is CASSQSKETQYF. The CDR3 nucleotides read TGTGCCAGCAGCCAATCAAAAGAGACCCAGTACTTC.

The V call is TRBV24-1, the J call TRBJ2-6; D remains ambiguous. Germline V CDR1 and CDR2: KGHDR, SFDVKD. The CDR3 loop spans 16 amino acids. The V gene lost 2 bases and the J gene lost 3 bases, with 10 bases spanning the gap. The CDR3 here is CATSDWASGGANVLTF. The CDR3, as DNA: TGTGCCACCAGTGATTGGGCGTCCGGTGGGGCCAACGTCCTGACTTTC.

V gene TRBV7-2 combines with J gene TRBJ1-1; TRBD1 might be the D (5 bases). The CDR3 is 14 amino acids. Germline V gene data show CDR1 as SGHTA and CDR2 as FQGNSA. The V and J ends lost 5 bases and 0 bases respectively, with 10 bases between them. CDR3 coding DNA: TGTGCCAGCAGCACAGGACCGGTGAACACTGAAGCTTTCTTT. This translates into CASSTGPVNTEAFF.

The chain employs TRBV29-1 and TRBJ2-5; 8 bases line up with TRBD1. The germline gives CDR1 SQVTM, CDR2 ANQGSEA. The CDR3 sequence is 13 residues long. V shed 2 bases, J shed 4 bases, and the junction held 3 bases outside the gene matches. CDR3 in DNA: TGCAGCGTTGAACCAGGGGGCGGAGAGACCCAGTACTTC. Protein sequence: CSVEPGGGETQYF.

J is TRBJ2-3 and V is TRBV15, with D hard to call. The germline V gene encodes CDR1 LNHNV and CDR2 YYDKDF (reference sequence). The germline V and J ends were trimmed by 0 bases and 4 bases, with 8 bases remaining between them. The CDR3 has 14 amino acids. CDR3 region: CATSRDPRPDTQYF. The DNA for the CDR3 is TGTGCCACCAGCAGAGATCCGCGTCCAGATACGCAGTATTTT.

The chain recombines TRBV4-2 with TRBJ1-2; 12 positions agree with TRBD1. Trimming removed 0 bases from V and 8 bases from J; junction bases left unmatched: 10. CDR3 size: 17 residues. CDR1 is LGHNA and CDR2 is YNFKEQ in the germline V gene. The CDR3 protein is CASSQDTWGTGGEGYTF. The DNA for the CDR3 is TGTGCCAGCAGCCAAGATACCTGGGGGACAGGGGGCGAGGGCTACACCTTC.

This clone came up once. This sequence joins TRBV6-4 and TRBJ2-1; 8 bases map to TRBD2. This CDR3 contains 14 residues. With 2 bases clipped from V and 9 bases from J, the junction kept 6 bases outside the gene matches. Germline CDR1 MRHNA, CDR2 SNTAGT. The CDR3 DNA is TGTGCCAGCAGTGACATTAGCGGGGTTGGTGAGCAGTTCTTC. Translation: CASSDISGVGEQFF.

This chain connects TRBV7-2 to TRBJ1-3; a possible D gene is TRBD1 (5 bases). V was trimmed by 1 base and J by 4 bases, leaving 11 bases between them. The CDR3 is 15 amino acids. Germline V gives CDR1 SGHTA, CDR2 FQGNSA. CDR3 sequence reads: CASSLGVGAGNTIYF. In nucleotides, the CDR3 is TGTGCCAGCAGCTTAGGGGTAGGGGCCGGAAACACCATATATTTT.

V gene TRBV11-2 combines with J gene TRBJ1-1; 7 nucleotides align to TRBD1. CDR3 size: 14 residues. Germline V CDR1 and CDR2: SGHAT, FQNNGV. With 5 bases clipped from V and 4 bases from J, the junction kept 7 bases outside the gene matches. The CDR3 loop reads CASSITTGATEAFF. The CDR3, as DNA: TGTGCCAGCAGCATAACAACAGGGGCCACTGAAGCTTTCTTT.

V and J are TRBV28 and TRBJ2-1; no clear D gene. The CDR3 consists of 13 residues. Germline V gene sequence: CDR1 MDHEN, CDR2 SYDVKM. Trimming stripped 7 bases from V and 0 bases from J, with 7 bases between. The CDR3 nucleotides read TGTGCCAGCACTAAAAGCTCCTACAATGAGCAGTTCTTC. Amino acid sequence: CASTKSSYNEQFF. Looking up the rest from reference TRBV28 and TRBJ2-1 gives the full variable domain: DVKVTQSSRYLVKRTGEKVFLECVQDMDHENMFWYRQDPGLGLRLIYFSYDVKMKEKGDIPEGYSVSREKKERFSLILESASTNQTSMYLCASTKSSYNEQFFGPGTRLTVL.

The chain joins TRBV29-1 to TRBJ1-2, with D possibly being TRBD1 (5 bases). In germline, CDR1 is SQVTM, CDR2 ANQGSEA. V was pared by 1 base and J by 3 bases, with 9 bases between. The CDR3 has 13 residues. CDR3 coding DNA: TGCAGCGTTGAAGGCAGGGCACACTATGGCTACACCTTC. Protein product: CSVEGRAHYGYTF.

The chain recombines TRBV7-9 with TRBJ1-5; TRBD1 matches 8 bases. The CDR3 loop spans 15 amino acids. The trim removed 5 bases at V and 3 bases at J, leaving 6 bases unmatched. CDR1 SEHNR and CDR2 FQNEAQ come from the germline V gene (reference sequence). CDR3 in DNA: TGTGCCAGCAGCATAACAGGGGGATCCAATCAGCCCCAGCATTTT. This translates into CASSITGGSNQPQHF.

The chain links TRBV27 to TRBJ1-2; D might be TRBD1 (6 bases). The CDR3 has 13 residues. Trimming removed 4 bases at V and 2 bases at J, with 8 bases between. Per germline, CDR1 MNHEY and CDR2 SMNVEV (reference sequence). The DNA of the CDR3 is TGTGCCAGCAGTTACGGACAGAACTATGGCTACACCTTC. Translation: CASSYGQNYGYTF.

The chain combines TRBV11-3 with TRBJ2-2, with 11 bases identical to TRBD2. This CDR3 is 16 amino acids long. Germline V gene data show CDR1 as SGHNT and CDR2 as YENEEA. The V and J ends lost 4 bases and 7 bases, in that order; junction bases with no gene match: 8. CDR3 DNA sequence: TGTGCCAGCAGCTCCTTAGCGGGAGGGCCGGGCGGGGAGCTGTTTTTT. Translation: CASSSLAGGPGGELFF.